The clone carrying this T cell receptor (beta chain) showed up just a few times. Its antigen is currently unknown. The CDR3 is 21 amino acids. Germline V gene sequence: CDR1 SGHAT, CDR2 FQDESV (reference sequence). Trimming removed 5 bases at V and 4 bases at J, with 33 bases between. For the second PCR, which ran for roughly 7 to 11 cycles, a sample-barcoded 5' primer and a J-beta primer mix were used. The yield of each sample was at least 3 million CDR3-containing paired-end reads. Using its own MiXCR run on the 5' RACE reads, TCRdb lists one record per CDR3 protein. The sample shows 1.5 million to 2 million distinct CDR3 sequences, roughly 28% of them seen only once. The record originates from a study of blood T cells in healthy people across ages. Study-level background: The capture of about one barcoded beta molecule per two T cells was achieved by template switching. General study results and limits: Older age coincided with a roughly linear decline in TCR beta diversity per million T cells. The study found more naive CD4+ cells and higher diversity in long-lived than aged donors.

The rearrangement joins TRBV11-1 to TRBJ2-1; D not resolved. The sample consisted of blood. The receptor's source is a woman aged 25-40 years in good health. In nucleotides, the CDR3 is TGTGCCAGCAGCCCGAATAGAATTAGTCCTAATCCCCCCTCGGATTACAATGAGCAGTTCTTC. Amino acids: CASSPNRISPNPPSDYNEQFF.